This TCR beta chain was identified in a study of liver allograft versus peripheral blood T cells. For the study at large: The authors compared T cell receptor repertoires in transplanted livers with recipients' peripheral blood repertoires.

This clonotype is medium-sized within its sample. The antigen is not known. V lost 5 bases to trimming and J lost 0 bases, with 17 bases between them. Germline lookup yields CDR1 SGHAT and CDR2 FQNNGV. This CDR3 is 17 amino acids long. TCRdb called the reads again in MiXCR, with one record for every CDR3 protein. Here the sample spans 950 to 1,500 distinct CDR3 sequences, 15% to 20% being singletons. Study-wide results and limits: There were reportedly differences between T cell receptor repertoires inside liver allografts and those in peripheral blood.

This TCR derives from a human patient who had a liver transplant. The graft donor may be the source of some T cells. The chain is built from TRBV11-2 and TRBJ2-1, with a weak D call TRBD2 (6 bases). In DNA form, the CDR3 reads TGTGCCAGCAGCCCCCGTGGGGGGAGTAGCTCCTACAATGAGCAGTTCTTC. Protein sequence: CASSPRGGSSSYNEQFF.